This T cell receptor beta chain was sequenced in a study of beta chain features in type 1 diabetes. The authors reverse transcribed all of the isolated RNA, so sequencing captured expressed TCRB transcripts. Only in-frame clones appear in the TCRdb table, and some are missing; sequencing was by immunoSEQ multiplex PCR. Among hundreds of thousands of clones, 30% were seen once, and the ten largest hold 0.05% to 0.07%. The CDR3 has 10 amino acids. V was cut by 6 bases and J by 4 bases, with 4 bases left in between. Study results and caveats: Comparison showed that naive, central memory and Treg TCRB repertoires appeared more similar among patients than among healthy donors. In these data, an HLA type influence on TCRB rearrangement remained unresolved.

Purities in excess of 95% were seen in all sorted populations. Points on this clone: What it recognizes is unknown.

The rearrangement joins TRBV23-1 to TRBJ2-7; D call uncertain. TRBV23-1 is labeled an ORF, and its function is uncertain. Source material: naive CD4+ T cells from blood. This TCR was recovered from a man aged 18 to 30 in good health. DNA of the CDR3: TGCGCCAGCAGCATATACGAGCAGTACTTC. Translated: CASSIYEQYF.